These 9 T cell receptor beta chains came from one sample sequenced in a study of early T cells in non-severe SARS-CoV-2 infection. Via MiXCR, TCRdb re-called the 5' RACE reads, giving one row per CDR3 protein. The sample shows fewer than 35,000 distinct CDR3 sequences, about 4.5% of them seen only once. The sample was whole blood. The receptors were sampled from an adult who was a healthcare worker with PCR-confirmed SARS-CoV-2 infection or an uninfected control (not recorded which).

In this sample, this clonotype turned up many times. The CDR3 loop reads CASSETGGSYNEQFF. DNA for the CDR3: TGTGCCAGCAGTGAAACAGGGGGATCCTACAATGAGCAGTTCTTC. The rearrangement links TRBV2 to TRBJ2-1, with 8 bases matching TRBD1. This CDR3 contains 15 residues. Losses at the gene ends were 2 bases for V and 1 base for J; bases not matched to a gene: 1. Per the germline V gene, CDR1 is SNHLY and CDR2 is FYNNEI.

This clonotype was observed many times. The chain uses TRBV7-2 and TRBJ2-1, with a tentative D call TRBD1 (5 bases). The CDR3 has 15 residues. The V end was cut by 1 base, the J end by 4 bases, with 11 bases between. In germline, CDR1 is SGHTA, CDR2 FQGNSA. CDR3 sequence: CASSLEWGSYNEQFF. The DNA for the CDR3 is TGTGCCAGCAGCTTAGAATGGGGCAGTTACAATGAGCAGTTCTTC.

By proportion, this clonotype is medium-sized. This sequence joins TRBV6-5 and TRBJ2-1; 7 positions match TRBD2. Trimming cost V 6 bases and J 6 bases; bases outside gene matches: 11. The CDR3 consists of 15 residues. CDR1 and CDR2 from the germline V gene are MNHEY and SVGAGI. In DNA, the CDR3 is TGTGCCAGCAGCCCGGGGGGTAACCCCTCCAATGAGCAGTTCTTC. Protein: CASSPGGNPSNEQFF.

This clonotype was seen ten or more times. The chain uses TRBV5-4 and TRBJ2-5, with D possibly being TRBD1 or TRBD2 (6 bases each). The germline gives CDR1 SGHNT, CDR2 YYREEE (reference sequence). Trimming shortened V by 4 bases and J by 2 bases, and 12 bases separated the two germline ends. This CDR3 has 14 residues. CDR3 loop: CASSPGGSQETQYF. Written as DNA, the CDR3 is TGTGCCAGCAGCCCCGGGGGCAGTCAAGAGACCCAGTACTTC. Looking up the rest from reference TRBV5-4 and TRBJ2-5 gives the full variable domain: ETGVTQSPTHLIKTRGQQVTLRCSSQSGHNTVSWYQQALGQGPQFIFQYYREEENGRGNFPPRFSGLQFPNYSSELNVNALELDDSALYLCASSPGGSQETQYFGPGTRLLVL.

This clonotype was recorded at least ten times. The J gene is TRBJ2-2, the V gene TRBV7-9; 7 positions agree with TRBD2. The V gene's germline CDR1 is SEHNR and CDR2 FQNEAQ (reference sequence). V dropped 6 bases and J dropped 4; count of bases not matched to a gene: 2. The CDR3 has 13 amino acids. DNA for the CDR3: TGTGCCAGCAGTGGCGGGAGCACCGGGGAGCTGTTTTTT. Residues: CASSGGSTGELFF.

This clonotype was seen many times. The CDR3 DNA reads TGTGCCAGCAGCTTAGGTGGACAGGGCACGGGCGAGGGCTATGGCTACACCTTC. The encoded protein is CASSLGGQGTGEGYGYTF. V is TRBV7-8 and J is TRBJ1-2; 8 nucleotides agree with TRBD1. Germline values: CDR1 SGHVS, CDR2 FQNEAQ. The ends lost 1 base at V and 4 bases at J; junction bases unmatched: 14. The CDR3 loop spans 18 amino acids.

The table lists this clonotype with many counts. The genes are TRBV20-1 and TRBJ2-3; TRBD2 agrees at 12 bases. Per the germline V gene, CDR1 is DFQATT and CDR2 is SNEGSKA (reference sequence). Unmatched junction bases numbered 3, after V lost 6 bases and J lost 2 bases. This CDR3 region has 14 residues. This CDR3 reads CSARLAGVTDTQYF. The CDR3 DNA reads TGCAGTGCCAGACTAGCGGGAGTCACAGATACGCAGTATTTT.

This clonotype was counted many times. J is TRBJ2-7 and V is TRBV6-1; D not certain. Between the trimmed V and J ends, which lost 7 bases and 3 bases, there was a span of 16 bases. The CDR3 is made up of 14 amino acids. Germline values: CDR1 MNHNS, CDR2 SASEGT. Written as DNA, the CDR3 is TGTGCCAGCAAGGACGGAGACAAGCTCTACGAGCAGTACGTC. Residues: CASKDGDKLYEQYV.

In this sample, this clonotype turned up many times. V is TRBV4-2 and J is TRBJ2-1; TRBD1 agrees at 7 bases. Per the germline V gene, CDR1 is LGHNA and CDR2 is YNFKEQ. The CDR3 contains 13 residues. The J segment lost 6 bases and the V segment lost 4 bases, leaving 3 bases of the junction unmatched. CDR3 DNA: TGTGCCAGCAGCCGGGACAGAGCCAATGAGCAGTTCTTC. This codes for CASSRDRANEQFF.